These 25 T cell receptor beta chains were all obtained from the same sample, sequenced in a study of blood T cells in healthy people across ages. Together with a sample-barcoded 5' primer, a J-beta primer mix was included in a second PCR lasting about 7 to 11 cycles. TCRdb used MiXCR to reprocess the 5' RACE reads, holding one entry per CDR3 protein. The repertoire holds hundreds of thousands of distinct CDR3 sequences, with approximately 25% as singletons. These data also featured in a second study, about T cells of mothers and their children.

Sequenced input: blood. These receptors originate from a boy aged 10-17 years in good health.

The rearrangement uses TRBV10-3 and TRBJ2-6; D is uncertain. The CDR3 contains 16 residues. Looked up from germline, CDR1 is ENHRY and CDR2 is SYGVKD. Trimming stripped 2 bases from V and 0 bases from J, with 8 bases between. Written as DNA, the CDR3 is TGTGCCATCAGTGAGCGGCAAAACTCTGGGGCCAACGTCCTGACTTTC. Its protein is CAISERQNSGANVLTF.

CDR3 sequence: CASSLGGAATEAFF. The DNA of the CDR3 is TGTGCCAGCAGCTTAGGCGGGGCGGCAACTGAAGCTTTCTTT. This chain connects TRBV11-3 to TRBJ1-1; perhaps TRBD1 as D (5 bases). The V end lost 1 base, the J end lost 5 bases, and 11 bases lay between the germline ends. Per germline, CDR1 SGHNT and CDR2 YENEEA. The CDR3 spans 14 residues.

The gene calls are TRBV29-1 and TRBJ1-1; D is ambiguous. This CDR3 has 11 amino acids. V was clipped by 5 bases and J by 10 bases, with 14 bases between them. Germline CDR1 reads SQVTM; CDR2 reads ANQGSEA. Here the CDR3 reads CSVPRRGSAFF. In DNA, the CDR3 is TGCAGCGTTCCCCGGCGAGGGTCAGCTTTCTTT.

V usage is TRBV13 and J usage is TRBJ1-4; tentative D call: TRBD1 (6 bases). CDR3 length: 14 residues. Per the germline V gene, CDR1 is PRHDT and CDR2 is FYEKMQ (reference sequence). Trimming removed 5 bases at V and 8 bases at J, with 15 bases between. The CDR3 here is CASSMTGQREKLFF. CDR3 DNA sequence: TGTGCCAGCAGCATGACGGGACAAAGGGAAAAACTGTTTTTT.

This chain connects TRBV10-3 to TRBJ2-3; possible D gene TRBD1, 6 bases. The CDR3 totals 13 residues. Trimming pared 6 bases from V and 6 bases from J, leaving 13 bases between. Germline CDR1 and CDR2: ENHRY and SYGVKD. CDR3 region: CAISGQNSDTQYF. The CDR3 DNA follows: TGTGCCATCAGCGGACAGAATTCGGATACGCAGTATTTT.

J is TRBJ2-2 and V is TRBV4-1; D is undetermined. Trimming removed 3 bases from V and 7 bases from J, with 12 bases in between. This CDR3 is 14 amino acids long. The germline V gene has CDR1 MGHRA and CDR2 YSYEKL. CDR3 sequence: CASSHLFWDGELFF. The CDR3, as DNA: TGCGCCAGCAGCCACCTATTTTGGGACGGGGAGCTGTTTTTT.

This clonotype was observed a few times. The gene calls are TRBV25-1 and TRBJ2-5, with a weak D call TRBD2 (5 bases). In germline, CDR1 is MGHDK, CDR2 SYGVNS. Deletions cut 0 bases from V and 2 bases from J, with 10 bases between. The CDR3 runs 15 residues. The CDR3 protein is CASSEYTRRQETQYF. The DNA of the CDR3 is TGTGCCAGCAGTGAATATACTAGGAGACAAGAGACCCAGTACTTC. The variable domain in full, with the rest retrieved from reference TRBV25-1 and TRBJ2-5, is EADIYQTPRYLVIGTGKKITLECSQTMGHDKMYWYQQDPGMELHLIHYSYGVNSTEKGDLSSESTVSRIRTEHFPLTLESARPSHTSQYLCASSEYTRRQETQYFGPGTRLLVL.

This clonotype was counted between two and nine times. V usage is TRBV27 and J usage is TRBJ2-7, with D possibly matching TRBD2 (5 bases). Trimming cost V 6 bases and J 1 base, with 13 bases left between them. The CDR3 sequence is 14 residues long. CDR1 MNHEY and CDR2 SMNVEV come from the germline V gene (reference sequence). CDR3: CASSPHRGSYEQYF. The CDR3 DNA follows: TGTGCCAGCAGCCCCCATCGGGGATCCTACGAGCAGTACTTC.

The chain combines TRBV7-6 with TRBJ1-1, with D hard to call. V was clipped by 5 bases and J by 2 bases, with 15 bases between them. The CDR3 runs 15 residues. CDR1 and CDR2 (germline): SGHVS, FNYEAQ. This CDR3 is CASSPGLGLNTEAFF. The CDR3 DNA sequence: TGTGCCAGCAGCCCAGGTTTAGGACTCAACACTGAAGCTTTCTTT.

This clonotype was counted at least ten times. The chain links TRBV12-3 or TRBV12-4 to TRBJ2-1, with a weak D call TRBD2 (5 bases). This CDR3 comprises 12 residues. Trimming pared 5 bases from V and 7 bases from J, leaving 9 bases between. The CDR3 DNA reads as TGTGCCAGCAGTCCCGGGGAGAATGAGCAGTTCTTC. Translated, it gives CASSPGENEQFF.

This clonotype has a handful of counts. The J gene is TRBJ2-1, the V gene TRBV11-2; D tentatively reads TRBD1 or TRBD2 (6 bases each). The J call is in doubt because the DNA end fits TRBJ2-5 better. The CDR3 is made up of 17 amino acids. In germline, CDR1 is SGHAT, CDR2 FQNNGV. The CDR3 DNA sequence: TGTGCCAGCAGCTTAGTCGCCGGGGGCCGCATCGAACAGACCCAGTACTTC. Its protein is CASSLVAGGRIEQTQYF.

This clonotype was detected only a few times. This chain connects TRBV7-2 to TRBJ1-2, with D unclear. This CDR3 is 15 amino acids long. Trimming took off 2 bases at V and 2 bases at J, with 12 bases between the two ends. The germline V gene encodes CDR1 SGHTA and CDR2 FQGNSA. The CDR3 loop reads CASSLREGLNYGYTF. In DNA form, the CDR3 reads TGTGCCAGCAGCTTACGAGAAGGCCTGAACTATGGCTACACCTTC.

The chain has TRBV5-6 and TRBJ2-5, with a tentative D call TRBD2 (6 bases). CDR1 is SGHDT and CDR2 is YYEEEE in the germline V gene. With 0 bases removed from V and 4 bases from J, the gap between germline ends came to 22 bases. This CDR3 is built from 18 residues. This CDR3 is CASSLGLLGGPWPETQYF. CDR3 sequence (DNA): TGTGCCAGCAGCTTGGGACTACTAGGAGGGCCGTGGCCAGAGACCCAGTACTTC.

The V gene is TRBV12-3 or TRBV12-4, the J gene TRBJ2-3; D remains unclear. This CDR3 is 14 amino acids long. V gave up 2 bases and J gave up 5 bases, with 11 bases separating them. CDR3 DNA: TGTGCCAGCAGTTTAAGGGTGGGCCTAGATACGCAGTATTTT. Protein product: CASSLRVGLDTQYF.

This chain joins TRBV4-1 and TRBJ2-5; 7 positions agree with TRBD1. The CDR3 is 16 amino acids. The trim removed 0 bases at V and 6 bases at J, leaving 10 bases unmatched. CDR1 is MGHRA, CDR2 YSYEKL, per germline. The CDR3 reads CASSQDEGRGIQTQYF. DNA for the CDR3: TGCGCCAGCAGCCAAGATGAGGGCAGGGGGATACAGACCCAGTACTTC.

The chain joins TRBV6-2 or TRBV6-3 to TRBJ1-1; no clear D gene. CDR1 is MNHEY and CDR2 is SVGEGT in the germline V gene. CDR3 length equals 13 residues. The V end lost 5 bases, the J end lost 5 bases, and 12 bases lay between the germline ends. The CDR3, as DNA: TGTGCCAGCAGTCATCCTGGAGGAACTGAAGCTTTCTTT. Translated: CASSHPGGTEAFF.

V usage is TRBV29-1 and J usage is TRBJ1-4; maybe TRBD1 (6 bases). The germline V gene has CDR1 SQVTM and CDR2 ANQGSEA. The V end lost 5 bases, the J end lost 6 bases, and 10 bases lay between the germline ends. The CDR3 is 12 amino acids. In nucleotides, the CDR3 is TGCAGCGTTCAGGCAGGGGATGAAAAACTGTTTTTT. Residues: CSVQAGDEKLFF. The entire variable domain, with the rest obtained from reference TRBV29-1 and TRBJ1-4, is as follows: SAVISQKPSRDICQRGTSLTIQCQVDSQVTMMFWYRQQPGQSLTLIATANQGSEATYESGFVIDKFPISRPNLTFSTLTVSNMSPEDSSIYLCSVQAGDEKLFFGSGTQLSVL.

This chain uses TRBV20-1 with TRBJ2-7; the D call may be TRBD1 or TRBD2 (6 bases each). The V end was cut by 0 bases, the J end by 5 bases, with 17 bases between. The CDR3 spans 15 residues. Per the germline V gene, CDR1 is DFQATT and CDR2 is SNEGSKA (reference sequence). CDR3 protein: CSARDSEGVSHEQYF. The CDR3 bases are TGCAGTGCTAGAGATTCGGAGGGGGTTTCCCACGAGCAGTACTTC.

The chain couples TRBV27 to TRBJ2-4; D unresolved. The V end lost 0 bases, the J end lost 1 base, and 10 bases lay between the germline ends. Germline lookup yields CDR1 MNHEY and CDR2 SMNVEV (reference sequence). CDR3 length: 16 amino acids. The CDR3 loop is CASSLSGLGAKNIQYF. The CDR3 DNA reads TGTGCCAGCAGTTTATCAGGGTTGGGGGCCAAAAACATTCAGTACTTC.

This clonotype turned up a few times. This chain uses TRBV20-1 with TRBJ2-1, with 7 bases identical to TRBD2. CDR1 and CDR2 from the germline V gene are DFQATT and SNEGSKA (reference sequence). This CDR3 comprises 16 residues. V shed 4 bases, J shed 0 bases, and the junction held 9 bases outside the gene matches. The CDR3 reads CSAKVLAPSSYNEQFF. In nucleotides, the CDR3 is TGCAGTGCTAAGGTACTAGCGCCAAGCTCCTACAATGAGCAGTTCTTC.

This clonotype was detected a few times. The chain links TRBV7-3 to TRBJ2-3; a weak D match, TRBD2 (7 bases). V was pared by 8 bases and J by 4 bases, with 22 bases between. The CDR3 extends over 16 amino acids. Germline assignment: CDR1 SGHTA and CDR2 FQGTGA. The CDR3, as DNA: TGTGCCAGCGGCCCCAATGGGGGGGGCGTCTCAGATACGCAGTATTTT. Translated, it gives CASGPNGGGVSDTQYF.

This clonotype has a handful of counts. The genes are TRBV29-1 and TRBJ2-6, with D hard to call. The CDR3 totals 13 residues. Germline CDR1 reads SQVTM; CDR2 reads ANQGSEA. V lost 3 bases and J 4 bases, leaving 7 bases between the germline ends. The CDR3 protein is CSVEGRGANVLTF. CDR3 sequence (DNA): TGCAGCGTTGAGGGCAGGGGGGCCAACGTCCTGACTTTC.

The chain links TRBV29-1 to TRBJ1-2; a possible D gene is TRBD1 (5 bases). Looked up from germline, CDR1 is SQVTM and CDR2 is ANQGSEA. This CDR3 has 13 amino acids. V lost 4 bases and J 5 bases, leaving 14 bases between the germline ends. The CDR3 nucleotides read TGCAGCGTTGGTCTGGGCAGGGATTATGGCTACACCTTC. Translated, it gives CSVGLGRDYGYTF.

This rearrangement joins TRBV5-1 to TRBJ2-1; D is perhaps TRBD2 (6 bases). Trimming took 1 base from V and 0 from J, leaving 14 bases between them. The CDR3 consists of 17 residues. CDR1 is SGHRS, CDR2 YFSETQ, per germline. The CDR3 sequence is CASSLWVSGISYNEQFF. DNA of the CDR3: TGCGCCAGCAGCTTGTGGGTTAGCGGTATCTCCTACAATGAGCAGTTCTTC.

This clonotype has only a few counts. This chain connects TRBV7-3 to TRBJ2-1, with 9 bases matching TRBD2. CDR3 size: 15 residues. CDR1 and CDR2 (germline): SGHTA, FQGTGA. V dropped 1 base and J dropped 5; count of bases not matched to a gene: 3. The CDR3 DNA follows: TGTGCCAGCAGCTTAAATAGCGGGGGTCACAATGAGCAGTTCTTC. This translates into CASSLNSGGHNEQFF.